The 12 T cell receptor beta chains listed next were all sequenced from one sample in a study of CD8 T cells in ankylosing spondylitis. TCRdb re-analysed the 5' RACE reads in MiXCR, keeping a single row per CDR3 protein. The repertoire has under 150,000 distinct CDR3 sequences, approximately 10% of them found once; the top ten carry around 4.1%. The sequencing sample was made of blood, either unsorted or a sorted T cell fraction (not recorded which). The receptors stem from a female donor with ankylosing spondylitis or in good health (not recorded which).

This clonotype was seen many times. V usage is TRBV29-1 and J usage is TRBJ1-1, with 7 bases matching TRBD1. Trimming took 2 bases from V and 6 from J; bases not matched to a gene: 3. Germline CDR1 is SQVTM and CDR2 is ANQGSEA. There are 12 residues in the CDR3. The DNA for the CDR3 is TGCAGCGTTGAATCGACAGGGCCTGAAGCTTTCTTT. It is translated as CSVESTGPEAFF.

The CDR3 reads CAWEGQGTRHYGYTF. CDR3 in DNA: TGTGCCTGGGAGGGACAGGGGACAAGGCACTATGGCTACACCTTC. This chain joins TRBV30 and TRBJ1-2; 10 bases fit TRBD1. Germline V gene sequence: CDR1 GTSNPN, CDR2 SVGIG (reference sequence). V shed 5 bases, J shed 3 bases, and the junction held 9 bases outside the gene matches. This CDR3 has 15 amino acids.

This clonotype was counted at least ten times. The chain links TRBV3-1 to TRBJ1-1; TRBD1 might be the D (6 bases). The V gene's germline CDR1 is LGHDT and CDR2 YNNKEL (reference sequence). Trimming pared 2 bases from V and 0 bases from J, leaving 16 bases between. The CDR3 has 17 residues. The CDR3 region is CASSQTTGRGLNTEAFF. Written as DNA, the CDR3 is TGTGCCAGCAGCCAAACCACAGGGCGCGGCCTGAACACTGAAGCTTTCTTT.

The sample holds many counts of this clonotype. This sequence joins TRBV18 and TRBJ2-6, with unresolved D. The germline V gene encodes CDR1 KGHSH and CDR2 LQKENI. Trimming cost V 8 bases and J 3 bases, with 14 bases left between them. This CDR3 spans 15 amino acids. Here the CDR3 DNA reads TGTGCCAGCACATTACTATTCGGTGGGGCCAACGTCCTGACTTTC. Amino acids: CASTLLFGGANVLTF. Based on the CDR3 plus reference TRBV18 and TRBJ2-6, the full variable domain is NAGVMQNPRHLVRRRGQEARLRCSPMKGHSHVYWYRQLPEEGLKFMVYLQKENIIDESGMPKERFSAEFPKEGPSILRIQQVVRGDSAAYFCASTLLFGGANVLTFGAGSRLTVL.

This clonotype was picked up many times. The chain is built from TRBV20-1 and TRBJ2-7; 15 bases are shared with TRBD2. Germline CDR1 is DFQATT and CDR2 is SNEGSKA (reference sequence). The CDR3 contains 15 residues. V gave up 4 bases and J gave up 6 bases; unmatched junction bases: 7. CDR3 bases: TGCAGTGCTACCCGGACTAGCGGGAGGGGGGTCGAGCAGTACTTC. Its protein product is CSATRTSGRGVEQYF.

V usage is TRBV29-1 and J usage is TRBJ1-5; possibly TRBD1 for D (5 bases). The CDR3 runs 12 residues. Per the germline V gene, CDR1 is SQVTM and CDR2 is ANQGSEA. V shed 2 bases and J shed 11 bases, with 13 bases lying between them. The CDR3 DNA reads as TGCAGCGTTGAATCGACAGAGCAGGCCCAGCATTTT. Protein: CSVESTEQAQHF.

Many counts were recorded for this clonotype. This chain joins TRBV29-1 and TRBJ2-7; 9 positions match TRBD1. The V segment lost 4 bases and the J segment 0 bases; nucleotides outside the gene matches: 4. Germline assignment: CDR1 SQVTM and CDR2 ANQGSEA. The CDR3 sequence is 14 residues long. The CDR3 bases are TGCAGCGTTGTGGGACAGGGCGCCTCCTACGAGCAGTACTTC. As protein: CSVVGQGASYEQYF.

In its sample, this clonotype was seen many times. This sequence joins TRBV19 and TRBJ2-2; D possibly uses TRBD1 or TRBD2 (6 bases each). V was pared by 5 bases and J by 5 bases, with 12 bases between. The CDR3 contains 14 residues. Germline V gene data show CDR1 as LNHDA and CDR2 as SQIVND (reference sequence). The CDR3 protein is CASSVGAGTGELFF. The CDR3 nucleotides are TGTGCCAGTAGTGTGGGGGCGGGGACCGGGGAGCTGTTTTTT.

This clonotype was found many times. J is TRBJ2-7 and V is TRBV19, with 9 bases identical to TRBD2. V shed 7 bases and J 3 bases; nucleotides not matched to a gene: 7. Germline CDR1 is LNHDA and CDR2 is SQIVND (reference sequence). This CDR3 comprises 14 residues. The CDR3 coding sequence is TGTGCCAGTAAGAAGCGGGGGGAACTCTACGAGCAGTACTTC. Its translation: CASKKRGELYEQYF. The complete variable domain, with remaining parts taken from reference TRBV19 and TRBJ2-7, reads DGGITQSPKYLFRKEGQNVTLSCEQNLNHDAMYWYRQDPGQGLRLIYYSQIVNDFQKGDIAEGYSVSREKKESFPLTVTSAQKNPTAFYLCASKKRGELYEQYFGPGTRLTVT.

The rearrangement links TRBV11-3 to TRBJ1-1; no clear D. Germline CDR1 and CDR2: SGHNT and YENEEA. The V end lost 3 bases, the J end lost 1 base, and 9 bases lay between the germline ends. This CDR3 spans 14 amino acids. For the CDR3, the DNA is TGTGCCAGCAGCTTCCGGCCCGAGAACACTGAAGCTTTCTTT. Translation: CASSFRPENTEAFF.

This clonotype appeared many times. This chain's CDR3 is CASSFNQGALLPRSNQPQHF. DNA of the CDR3: TGTGCCAGCAGCTTCAATCAGGGGGCCCTCCTTCCCCGTAGCAATCAGCCCCAGCATTTT. This chain connects TRBV7-8 to TRBJ1-5; TRBD1 aligns across 8 bases. Trimming removed 3 bases from V and 0 bases from J; junction bases left unmatched: 16. Germline CDR1 is SGHVS and CDR2 is FQNEAQ. This CDR3 contains 20 residues. Full variable domain (missing parts from reference TRBV7-8 and TRBJ1-5): GAGVSQSPRYKVAKRGQDVALRCDPISGHVSLFWYQQALGQGPEFLTYFQNEAQLDKSGLPSDRFFAERPEGSVSTLKIQRTQQEDSAVYLCASSFNQGALLPRSNQPQHFGDGTRLSIL.

As concerns this clonotype: A much larger clone sits a single nucleotide away, making a read error possible. The V call is TRBV6-2 or TRBV6-3, the J call TRBJ2-2; TRBD2 agrees at 13 bases. Germline V gene lookup returns CDR1 MNHEY and CDR2 SVGEGT. The V and J ends lost 7 bases and 4 bases, in that order; junction bases with no gene match: 6. This CDR3 is 16 amino acids long. This chain's CDR3 is CASKQTSGGGTGELFF. The DNA for the CDR3 is TGTGCCAGCAAACAAACTAGCGGGGGGGGCACCGGGGAGCTGTTTTTT.